A selection of T cell receptor beta chains follows, all from one sample in a study of cytomegalovirus exposure and HLA in healthy donors. Some clones are missing from TCRdb's copy, which holds only in-frame ones; the method was immunoSEQ multiplex PCR. The sample carries roughly 200,000 clones, just under 70% recorded once. Sequencing input: PBMCs. These receptors all come from a man aged 35 to 55 in good health and CMV-seropositive. Both conserved end residues are part of each CDR3. D genes are given only for firm matches. Clone size is given for some rows only: seen once, a few or many times, or a class if the clone is expanded.

clone size	D gene	V gene	J gene	CDR3 length	CDR3 protein	CDR3 DNA
NA	TRBD1	TRBV6-5	TRBJ1-1	16	CASSYSSRGRNTEAFF	TGTGCCAGCAGTTACTCGAGCAGGGGGCGTAACACTGAAGCTTTCTTT
NA	TRBD1	TRBV14	TRBJ2-6	16	CASSATGGSVFRVLTF	TGTGCCAGCAGCGCTACAGGGGGGTCCGTATTTAGGGTCCTGACTTTC
NA	NA	TRBV6-6	TRBJ1-5	14	CASSRRGGNQPQHF	TGTGCCAGCAGTCGCCGGGGGGGCAATCAGCCCCAGCATTTT
NA	TRBD1	TRBV7-3	TRBJ2-1	15	CASSRTGMEYNEQFF	TGTGCCAGCAGCCGGACAGGGATGGAGTACAATGAGCAGTTCTTC
NA	TRBD1	TRBV6-1	TRBJ2-1	15	CASTRDRRFHNEQFF	TGTGCCAGCACCCGGGACAGGCGATTCCACAATGAGCAGTTCTTC
NA	NA	TRBV2	TRBJ1-3	15	CASSVVRVPGNTIYF	TGTGCCAGCAGTGTCGTCAGGGTCCCTGGAAACACCATATATTTT
few	TRBD2	TRBV27	TRBJ2-5	15	CASSFSGGAEETQYF	TGTGCCAGCAGTTTTAGCGGGGGGGCAGAGGAGACCCAGTACTTC
NA	TRBD1	TRBV4-1	TRBJ2-7	16	CASSPSPHDRVHEQYF	TGCGCCAGCAGCCCAAGCCCCCATGACAGGGTCCACGAGCAGTACTTC
NA	TRBD1	TRBV5-8	TRBJ2-5	15	CASRWGTGGEETQYF	TGTGCCAGCAGATGGGGGACAGGGGGCGAAGAGACCCAGTACTTC
NA	NA	TRBV19	TRBJ2-7	15	CASSIQGGSIYEQYF	TGTGCCAGTAGTATTCAAGGGGGTTCGATCTACGAGCAGTACTTC
NA	NA	TRBV29-1	TRBJ1-1	15	CSVENPARRDTEAFF	TGCAGCGTTGAAAATCCGGCACGACGGGACACTGAAGCTTTCTTT
few	NA	TRBV27	TRBJ1-4	13	CASSNRVGEKLFF	TGTGCCAGCAGTAACAGGGTCGGTGAAAAACTGTTTTTT
NA	NA	TRBV2	TRBJ1-5	14	CASSGTDSNQPQHF	TGTGCCAGCAGTGGGACTGATAGCAATCAGCCCCAGCATTTT
few	NA	TRBV19	TRBJ1-5	15	CASSRERWANQPQHF	TGTGCCAGTAGTAGGGAGCGGTGGGCCAATCAGCCCCAGCATTTT
NA	NA	TRBV5-4	TRBJ1-2	13	CASSSIANYGYTF	TGTGCCAGCAGCTCGATAGCTAACTATGGCTACACCTTC
medium-sized	NA	TRBV6-5	TRBJ1-1	11	CAAGQNTEAFF	TGTGCGGCAGGTCAGAACACTGAAGCTTTCTTT
NA	NA	TRBV21-1	TRBJ2-2	14	CASRWTTNTGELFF	TGTGCCAGCAGGTGGACAACGAACACCGGGGAGCTGTTTTTT
NA	TRBD2	TRBV7-6	TRBJ2-5	13	CASSFGGGETQYF	TGTGCCAGCAGCTTCGGGGGAGGGGAGACCCAGTACTTC
NA	NA	TRBV5-1	TRBJ2-3	13	CASSSGSTDTQYF	TGCGCCAGCAGCTCAGGGAGCACAGATACGCAGTATTTT
NA	TRBD2	TRBV4-1	TRBJ2-5	15	CASSKTDAGEETQYF	TGCGCCAGCAGCAAAACAGATGCGGGGGAAGAGACCCAGTACTTC
NA	NA	TRBV18	TRBJ1-2	13	CASSRSHREGYTF	TGTGCCAGCTCAAGGAGTCACAGGGAGGGCTACACCTTC
few	TRBD1	TRBV10-3	TRBJ1-2	15	CAISEGRQGAYGYTF	TGTGCCATCAGTGAGGGGAGACAGGGGGCCTATGGCTACACCTTC
NA	TRBD1	TRBV6-1	TRBJ1-2	19	CASSEESMGTGFFLDGYTF	TGTGCCAGCAGTGAAGAGAGTATGGGGACAGGTTTTTTTCTAGATGGCTACACCTTC
NA	TRBD1	TRBV7-2	TRBJ1-2	14	CASSLDRGVYGYTF	TGTGCCAGCAGCCTGGACAGGGGAGTTTATGGCTACACCTTC
few	TRBD1	TRBV5-4	TRBJ1-1	13	CASSPTGSTEAFF	TGTGCCAGCAGCCCGACAGGGAGCACTGAAGCTTTCTTT
NA	NA	TRBV6-1	TRBJ1-2	14	CASSEIEGVYGYTF	TGTGCCAGCAGTGAAATAGAGGGTGTCTATGGCTACACCTTC
few	TRBD1	TRBV6-1	TRBJ1-1	16	CASSEGRGRMNTEAFF	TGTGCCAGCAGTGAAGGAAGGGGGCGGATGAACACTGAAGCTTTCTTT
NA	TRBD1	TRBV7-6	TRBJ2-5	15	CASSLTTGGLGTQYF	TGTGCCAGCAGCTTAACAACAGGGGGTTTAGGGACCCAGTACTTC
NA	NA	TRBV7-2	TRBJ1-3	14	CASSLGPTGNTIYF	TGTGCCAGCAGCTTAGGTCCCACTGGAAACACCATATATTTT
NA	NA	TRBV15	TRBJ2-7	13	CATSRGSSYEQYF	TGTGCCACCAGCAGAGGATCGAGCTACGAGCAGTACTTC
few	NA	TRBV6-6	TRBJ1-2	12	CASTSSNYGYTF	TGTGCCAGCACGTCCTCTAACTATGGCTACACCTTC
NA	TRBD1	TRBV28	TRBJ2-7	14	CASSSGTGPYEQYF	TGTGCCAGCAGTTCGGGGACAGGACCTTACGAGCAGTACTTC
few	NA	TRBV19	TRBJ1-6	15	CASSIGGADNSPLHF	TGTGCCAGTAGCATCGGGGGGGCTGATAATTCACCCCTCCACTTT
few	NA	TRBV6-6	TRBJ2-5	14	CASSTIGGTETQYF	TGTGCCAGCAGCACTATCGGAGGTACGGAGACCCAGTACTTC
NA	NA	TRBV5-1	TRBJ1-3	15	CASSSEGMSGNTIYF	TGCGCCAGCAGCTCGGAGGGGATGTCTGGAAACACCATATATTTT
NA	TRBD1	TRBV4-1	TRBJ2-7	15	CASSQNRDSSYEQYF	TGCGCCAGCAGCCAAAACCGGGACAGCTCCTACGAGCAGTACTTC
few	TRBD1	TRBV4-1	TRBJ2-1	17	CASSQGLTGDSYNEQFF	TGCGCCAGCAGCCAAGGCCTAACAGGGGACTCCTACAATGAGCAGTTCTTC
NA	NA	TRBV28	TRBJ2-5	13	CATHPRFQETQYF	TGTGCCACCCACCCTCGGTTTCAAGAGACCCAGTACTTC
NA	NA	TRBV7-6	TRBJ1-1	13	CASSLTENTEAFF	TGTGCCAGCAGCTTAACAGAAAACACTGAAGCTTTCTTT
NA	NA	TRBV6-5	TRBJ1-3	12	CASRDGGNAIYF	TGTGCCAGCAGGGACGGGGGAAACGCCATATATTTT
NA	TRBD1	TRBV2	TRBJ1-2	13	CASSAWTGDGYTF	TGTGCCAGCAGTGCCTGGACAGGGGACGGCTACACCTTC
NA	NA	TRBV19	TRBJ1-3	14	CASRPRGAGNTIYF	TGTGCCAGTAGGCCCAGGGGCGCTGGAAACACCATATATTTT
NA	NA	TRBV13	TRBJ1-1	14	CASSLGDKYTEAFF	TGTGCCAGCAGCTTAGGGGACAAGTACACTGAAGCTTTCTTT
NA	TRBD2	TRBV4-2	TRBJ2-1	17	CASSQDPLAGFYNEQFF	TGTGCCAGCAGCCAAGACCCCCTAGCGGGGTTTTACAATGAGCAGTTCTTC
NA	NA	TRBV28	TRBJ1-1	12	CASSPPGTEAFF	TGTGCCAGCAGTCCCCCGGGCACTGAAGCTTTCTTT
NA	TRBD1	TRBV6-5	TRBJ1-5	15	CATREGALSLEPQHF	TGTGCCACGAGAGAGGGGGCCCTTTCACTGGAGCCCCAGCATTTT
NA	NA	TRBV7-8	TRBJ2-3	18	CASSFLMWGPRHTDTQYF	TGTGCCAGCAGCTTCCTAATGTGGGGCCCCCGCCACACAGATACGCAGTATTTT
NA	TRBD1	TRBV14	TRBJ2-5	16	CASSLPGTGYQETQYF	TGTGCCAGCAGCTTACCCGGGACAGGGTACCAAGAGACCCAGTACTTC
NA	NA	TRBV6-1	TRBJ1-4	14	CASRQGGAGEKLFF	TGTGCCAGCAGACAAGGGGGGGCGGGGGAAAAACTGTTTTTT
once	NA	TRBV5-1	TRBJ2-3	15	CASSSPRGSIDTQYF	TGCGCCAGCAGCTCACCCCGGGGAAGTATAGATACGCAGTATTTT
once	NA	TRBV28	TRBJ1-3	17	CASSLWAGDLSGNTIYF	TGTGCCAGCAGTTTGTGGGCAGGGGACCTTTCAGGAAACACCATATATTTT
NA	NA	TRBV5-5	TRBJ1-3	16	CASTPRGDSSGNTIYF	TGTGCCAGCACCCCCAGGGGCGATAGCTCTGGAAACACCATATATTTT
NA	TRBD1	TRBV5-1	TRBJ2-5	15	CASSFGDREGETQYF	TGCGCCAGCAGCTTCGGAGACAGGGAAGGGGAGACCCAGTACTTC
NA	TRBD2	TRBV7-2	TRBJ2-4	14	CASSLLGRGDIQYF	TGTGCCAGCAGCTTATTGGGCCGGGGGGACATTCAGTACTTC
few	NA	TRBV19	TRBJ2-5	13	CASSIDRGETQYF	TGTGCCAGTAGTATAGACAGGGGAGAGACCCAGTACTTC